This T cell receptor beta chain was recorded in a study of neoadjuvant anti-PD-1 for oral cavity cancer. Produced via immunoSEQ multiplex PCR; TCRdb's table is partial and in-frame only. The profile shows 84,000 or so clones, 84% of them singletons. V was clipped by 6 bases and J by 2 bases, with 7 bases between them. CDR1 SNHLY and CDR2 FYNNEI come from the germline V gene. The length of the CDR3 is 12 residues. This chain uses TRBV2 with TRBJ1-2; possible D gene TRBD1, 5 bases. The sequence was collected from a person aged 40 to 85 with oral cavity squamous cell carcinoma. The sample in question was PBMCs, obtained before nivolumab (anti-PD-1) treatment. As DNA, the CDR3 is TGTGCCAGCAGGGGGCAAAACTATGGCTACACCTTC. Protein: CASRGQNYGYTF. Looking up the rest from reference TRBV2 and TRBJ1-2 gives the full variable domain: EPEVTQTPSHQVTQMGQEVILRCVPISNHLYFYWYRQILGQKVEFLVSFYNNEISEKSEIFDDQFSVERPDGSNFTLKIRSTKLEDSAMYFCASRGQNYGYTFGSGTRLTVV.